These 3 T cell receptor beta chains share one sample of origin, sequenced in a study of vaccination and CD4 T cells after COVID-19 (dated by TCRdb to between 2022 and 2023). What this sample's treatment or condition label stands for: roughly 11-day PBMC culture with coronavirus spike peptide pools or control peptides (ViraFEST assay). Library generation was performed with PCR. Instrument used: Illumina iSeq 100. DNA from cultured CD4+ T cells underwent TCR sequencing with the Oncomine TCR Beta short-read assay at the Johns Hopkins FTIC core. TCRdb applied fastp at Q25 and MiXCR to the public reads, then kept only in-frame beta chains. Each entry merges the rows of one CDR3 protein and shows their most common DNA and genes. For this sample the table gives about 18,000 distinct CDR3 sequences, of which 70% were detected only once. About 5.5% of the sample goes to the ten largest clones. Their specific antigens are unknown.

Input material: CD4+ T cells from blood, cultured in vitro. These receptor sequences come from a human donor who had recovered from COVID-19.

The chain combines TRBV20-1 with TRBJ2-3; no clear D. CDR1 is DFQATT, CDR2 SNEGSKA, per germline (reference sequence). Trimming removed 6 bases from V and 2 bases from J, with 12 bases in between. The CDR3 has 13 residues. The CDR3: CSAPPDYTDTQYF. CDR3 bases: TGCAGTGCCCCCCCAGATTACACAGATACGCAGTATTTT.

This chain connects TRBV6-1 to TRBJ1-1; D perhaps matches TRBD1 (6 bases). With 4 bases removed from V and 6 bases from J, the gap between germline ends came to 15 bases. The CDR3 runs 14 residues. From germline, CDR1 is MNHNS and CDR2 SASEGT. The CDR3 spells CASSVADRASEAFF. DNA of the CDR3: TGTGCCAGCAGTGTAGCGGACAGAGCGTCTGAAGCTTTCTTT.

The rearrangement joins TRBV10-3 to TRBJ1-2; the match to TRBD1 covers 9 bases. The junction had 7 bases not matched to a gene; V was cut back by 8 bases and J by 3 bases. Germline V gives CDR1 ENHRY, CDR2 SYGVKD. The CDR3 consists of 14 residues. The CDR3 loop is CAIYETGGDYGYTF. The CDR3 DNA reads as TGTGCCATCTACGAGACAGGGGGTGACTATGGCTACACCTTC.